This TCR beta chain was sequenced during a study of early T cells in non-severe SARS-CoV-2 infection. Study overall: Investigators sequenced bulk RNA drawn from unsorted whole blood, and chains remained unpaired.

Whole-study results and caveats: Anti-spike CD8 responses were favored in VDJdb matching, and private and CD4 specificities were missed.

This clonotype was observed at least ten times. The antigen is unknown. Each single cDNA molecule received a unique molecular identifier. TCRdb reanalysed the 5' RACE reads using MiXCR and keeps one entry per CDR3 protein. This repertoire shows approximately 110,000 distinct CDR3 sequences, about 15% found once; its top ten account for just over 20%. This CDR3 has 14 residues. Germline CDR1 is SGHRS and CDR2 is YFSETQ. Between the trimmed V and J ends, which lost 6 bases and 2 bases, there was a span of 11 bases. The clonotype was recovered from an adult who was a healthcare worker with PCR-confirmed SARS-CoV-2 infection or an uninfected control (not recorded which). The sequencing sample was made of whole blood. This chain connects TRBV5-1 to TRBJ1-4; D might be TRBD1 (5 bases). The CDR3 DNA follows: TGCGCCAGCAAGGGACGGGACACTAATGAAAAACTGTTTTTT. Its translation: CASKGRDTNEKLFF.